This paragraph covers one T cell receptor beta chain sequence. Its antigen specificity is not known. Base quality data are lacking; no much larger clone is found one base away. Naive CD8 T cell libraries were made from around 18,000 to 910,000 sorted cells using 10%, 30% or 50% of purified RNA. On a BD FACSAria II, naive CD8 T cells were FACS-sorted as CD8+CD4-CCR7+CD45RA+ and collected into RLT Plus buffer. To test detection sensitivity, Jurkat RNA equivalent to more than 8 TCR copies was spiked into samples of roughly 18,000-1,000,000 naive CD8 T cells. Enrichment of CD8 T cells was performed with RosetteSep CD8+ T Cell Enrichment Cocktail and Ficoll-Paque, after which ACK red cell lysis was carried out. The CDR3, cysteine through phenylalanine, is 11 amino acids long. Only the CDR3 region is kept as DNA, spanning 33 bases read in frame from base 1. V is reduced by 2 bases and J by 4 bases, leaving a spacing of 1 base between them. CDR1 and CDR2 (LNHDA, SQIVND) derive from the germline V gene (reference sequence).

The record originates from a study of molecular identifiers for immune sequencing clone quantification (dated by TCRdb to the late 2010s). Regarding the complete study: For a replicate experiment, the RNA from either 20,000 or 100,000 naive CD8 T cells was divided into five aliquots, and four of those aliquots went on to sequencing. The study was a methods study using CD8 T cells to benchmark molecular-identifier clustering-based TCR repertoire sequencing (MIDCIRS) and TCR RNA copy counting. Study-wide conclusions, independent of this receptor: Spiked-in Jurkat TCR RNA (roughly 10 copies' worth), which is not part of the donor repertoire, was contained in the naive libraries. In CMV-specific effector cells, clones with more than 20 RNA copies accounted for over 98% of molecules, whereas in naive cells such clones accounted for under 1%. Spiked-in Jurkat TCR RNA equal to a single cell's worth was reported to be detectable even within 1,200,000 naive CD8 T cells. When barcode sub-clustering was left out, chimeric consensus sequences inflated TCR diversity, with chimeras reaching as high as 47%. Modeling gave about three recovered TCR RNA copies per cell versus around 10 by digital PCR, implying approximately 30% capture efficiency. Highly expanded clone sizes could be underestimated if identical TCR molecules share a barcode.

Library construction relied on PCR. Instrument used: NextSeq 500. Bulk TCR libraries were generated as previously described, with the TCR primers listed in Table S5 used. Total RNA was purified with the Qiagen AllPrep DNA/RNA kit. Before analysis, reads from multiple sequencing runs of the same library were pooled. The original methods were these. Only reads with exact TCR constant sequence were kept, trimmed to 150 nt, and grouped by their 12-nt molecular barcodes. Reads in each barcode group were sub-clustered using a 15% Levenshtein threshold, and a quality-weighted consensus sequence was built for each RNA molecule. Non-functional sequences were excluded, and lower-count sequences lying one edit away from another sequence were also excluded. Barcode sub-clusters with fewer than 20% of the maximum read count were removed, based on fitting two negative binomial distributions. Clones were called with MiXCR by TCRdb after fastp trimmed the public reads at Q25, and only in-frame beta chains were retained. Rows merge per CDR3 protein into single entries with the most common DNA and genes. TCRdb assigned the V and J calls; the authors' analysis was not used. The sample yields approximately 100,000 distinct CDR3 sequences; 36% were counted once. The ten largest clones take up around 3.9% of the sample.

The sequence links TRBV19 to TRBJ2-3, with an unclear D gene assignment. This receptor was identified in a human donor in good health. Some libraries in this study had Jurkat cell RNA spiked in. The sample was naive CD8+ T cells from blood, with Jurkat cell RNA spiked in. The intended sense of this specimen's cell subset or site label: FACS-sorted CD8+CD4-CCR7+CD45RA+ naive T cells. The DNA sequence is given as TGTGCCAGTAGTATACCAGATACGCAGTATTTT. The encoded protein is CASSIPDTQYF.